This T cell receptor beta chain was recovered during a study of CD8+ T cells in alopecia areata. Study-level information: Oral tofacitinib, 5 to 10 mg twice daily, was given in an open-label trial. General observations from the study: Normal skin's resident alphabeta T cells are sequenced alongside lesional scalp T cells. Patients showed less clear TCR sequence sharing than mice, possibly partly because of HLA diversity.

It was from alopecia areata patients that lesional scalp punch biopsies and peripheral blood were collected. V lost 4 bases, J lost 0 bases, and 10 bases lay in between. This CDR3 comprises 14 residues. Germline CDR1 is SGHRS and CDR2 is YFSETQ. Reverse transcription of extracted RNA yielded cDNA, which provided the sequencing template. Using immunoSEQ multiplex PCR, the repertoire was profiled, and TCRdb retains in-frame clones only, with some absent. This table holds 200,000 to 250,000 clones, about three fifths found once. For this clone: Its antigen remains unidentified.

This rearrangement joins TRBV5-1 to TRBJ1-2; D is ambiguous. The source material was CD4+ T cells sorted from blood, sampled at week 0. This clonotype originated in a human donor with alopecia areata. CDR3 bases: TGCGCCAGCAGCCTTACCACAGCTAACTATGGCTACACCTTC. Translated, it gives CASSLTTANYGYTF.